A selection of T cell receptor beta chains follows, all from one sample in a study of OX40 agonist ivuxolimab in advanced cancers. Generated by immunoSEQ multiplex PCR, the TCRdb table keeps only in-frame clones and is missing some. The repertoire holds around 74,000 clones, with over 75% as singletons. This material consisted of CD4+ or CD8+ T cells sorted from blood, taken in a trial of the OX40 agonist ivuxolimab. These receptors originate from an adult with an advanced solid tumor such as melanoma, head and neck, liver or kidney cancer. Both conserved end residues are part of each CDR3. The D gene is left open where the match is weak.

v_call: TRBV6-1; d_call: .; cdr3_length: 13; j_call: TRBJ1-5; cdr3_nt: TGTGCCAGCAGCCGCCTCAGGAATCAGCCCCAGCATTTT; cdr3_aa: CASSRLRNQPQHF
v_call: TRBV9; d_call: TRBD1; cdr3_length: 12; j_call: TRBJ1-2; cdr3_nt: TGCGCCAGCAGCACAGGGACAGTCGGCTACACCTTC; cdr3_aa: CASSTGTVGYTF
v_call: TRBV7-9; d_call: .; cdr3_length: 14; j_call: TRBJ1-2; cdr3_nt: TGTGCCAGCAGCTTAAGTGACACCTACTATGGCTACACCTTC; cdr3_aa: CASSLSDTYYGYTF
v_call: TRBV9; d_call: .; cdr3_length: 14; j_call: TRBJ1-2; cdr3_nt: TGTGCCAGCAGTCCTCAGGGGAACAACTATGGCTACACCTTC; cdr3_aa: CASSPQGNNYGYTF
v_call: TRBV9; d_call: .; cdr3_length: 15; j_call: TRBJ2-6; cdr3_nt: TGTGCCAGCAGTGCAGGGTTCTCTGGGGCCAACGTCCTGACTTTC; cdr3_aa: CASSAGFSGANVLTF
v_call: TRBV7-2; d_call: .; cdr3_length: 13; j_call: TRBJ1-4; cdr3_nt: TGTGCCAGCAGCCCGGGGACCGTTCTAAGACTGTTTTTT; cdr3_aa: CASSPGTVLRLFF
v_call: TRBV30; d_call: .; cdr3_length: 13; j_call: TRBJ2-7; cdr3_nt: TGTGCCTGGAGTAAGGTCCGAGGCTACGAGCAGTACTTC; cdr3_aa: CAWSKVRGYEQYF
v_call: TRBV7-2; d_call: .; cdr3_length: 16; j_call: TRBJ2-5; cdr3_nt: TGTGCCAGCAGCTTACAAGGTCTAGGCGTTGGGGAGACCCAGTACTTC; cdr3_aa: CASSLQGLGVGETQYF
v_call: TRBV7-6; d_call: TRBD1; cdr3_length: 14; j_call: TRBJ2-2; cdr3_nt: TGTGCCAGCAGCTCGACAGGGGTCACCGGGGAGCTGTTTTTT; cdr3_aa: CASSSTGVTGELFF
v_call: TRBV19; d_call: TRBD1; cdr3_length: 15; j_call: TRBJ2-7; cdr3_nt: TGTGCCAGTAGTATTCTCGGGACAGGGCCCTACGAGCAGTACTTC; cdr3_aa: CASSILGTGPYEQYF
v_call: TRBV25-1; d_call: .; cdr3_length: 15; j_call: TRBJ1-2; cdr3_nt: TGTGCCAGCAGTCCAATGGGGGGTCGGGGCTATGGCTACACCTTC; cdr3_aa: CASSPMGGRGYGYTF
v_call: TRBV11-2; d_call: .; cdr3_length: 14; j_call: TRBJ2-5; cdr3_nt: TGTGCCAGCAGCCCTATCTGGGGACACCGGGCCCAGTACTTC; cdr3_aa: CASSPIWGHRAQYF
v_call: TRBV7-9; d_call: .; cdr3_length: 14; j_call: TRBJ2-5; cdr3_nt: TGTGCCAGCAGCTCCGGACGCAGAGAAGAGACCCAGTACTTC; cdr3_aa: CASSSGRREETQYF
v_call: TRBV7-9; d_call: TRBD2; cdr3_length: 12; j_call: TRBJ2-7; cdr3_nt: TGTGCCAGCAGCTCCCTAGCGGGGGGGGCGTACTTC; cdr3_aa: CASSSLAGGAYF
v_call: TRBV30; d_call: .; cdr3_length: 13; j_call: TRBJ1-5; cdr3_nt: TGTGCCTGGAGTAGGGGAGACGATCAGCCCCAGCATTTT; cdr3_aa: CAWSRGDDQPQHF